The present T cell receptor (beta chain) was sequenced within a study of blood T cell repertoires in COVID-19. Whole-study context: Some COVID-19 samples were acute and others convalescent; all came from the United States, Italy and Spain. T cells, B-cell-depleted T cells, or PBMCs supplied cDNA or gDNA.

Original processing methods: Amplification from reference gene primers served as the basis for estimated nucleated cell counts. The assay was immunoSEQ multiplex PCR, and TCRdb's table has in-frame clones only and misses some. Clonal size and the V and J genes are those of that table, whereas D and trimming came from the DNA. The sample lists fewer than 85,000 clones, more than 60% occurring once. The CDR3 extends over 11 amino acids. Looked up from germline, CDR1 is SNHLY and CDR2 is FYNNEI. V shed 4 bases and J shed 7 bases, with 5 bases lying between them. Sequences were obtained from peripheral blood. The source of this sequence is a woman aged 80 or over with active or convalescent COVID-19. The rearrangement uses TRBV2 and TRBJ2-1; D unresolved. CDR3 DNA: TGTGCCAGCAGTGCTTTGAATGAGCAGTTCTTC. Translated, it gives CASSALNEQFF.